The text below deals with one T cell receptor beta chain. Sequencing was performed with immunoSEQ multiplex PCR; in TCRdb, only in-frame clones are kept and a portion is missing. The sample yields 150,000 to 200,000 clones, almost 80% seen once. These data belong to a study of blood T cell repertoires in COVID-19. Study overall: Nucleic acid was either cDNA or gDNA, and it came from T cells, B-cell-depleted T cells, or PBMCs.

From germline, CDR1 is SGDLS and CDR2 YYNGEE. With 4 bases removed from V and 0 bases from J, the gap between germline ends came to 8 bases. The CDR3 covers 14 residues. The source is a man in his fifties or sixties with active or convalescent COVID-19. Material: peripheral blood. The rearrangement links TRBV9 to TRBJ1-3, with D unresolved. CDR3 amino acids: CASSPTTSGNTIYF. CDR3 in DNA: TGTGCCAGCAGCCCGACAACCTCTGGAAACACCATATATTTT.